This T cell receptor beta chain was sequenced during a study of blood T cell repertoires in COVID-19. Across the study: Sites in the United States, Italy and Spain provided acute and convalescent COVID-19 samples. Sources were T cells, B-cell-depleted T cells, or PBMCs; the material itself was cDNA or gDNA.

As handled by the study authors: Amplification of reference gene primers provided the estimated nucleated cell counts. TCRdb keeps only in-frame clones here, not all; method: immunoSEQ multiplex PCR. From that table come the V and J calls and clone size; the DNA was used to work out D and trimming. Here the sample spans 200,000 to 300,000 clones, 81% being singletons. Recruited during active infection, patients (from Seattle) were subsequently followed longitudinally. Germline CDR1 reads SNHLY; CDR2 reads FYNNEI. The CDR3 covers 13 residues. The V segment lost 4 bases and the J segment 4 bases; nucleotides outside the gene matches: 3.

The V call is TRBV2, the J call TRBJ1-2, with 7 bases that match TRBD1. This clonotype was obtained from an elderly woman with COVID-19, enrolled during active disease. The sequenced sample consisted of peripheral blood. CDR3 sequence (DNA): TGTGCCAGCAGTGCGCGACAGGGCTATGGCTACACCTTC. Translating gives CASSARQGYGYTF.